One sample yielded the 22 T cell receptor beta chains listed below, sequenced in a study of T cell responses to AZD1222 COVID-19 vaccine. Method: immunoSEQ multiplex PCR; TCRdb's copy keeps in-frame clones and lacks some. Here the sample spans under 200,000 clones, around 94% being singletons. The source was peripheral blood, collected 28 days after the second dose of the MenACWY control vaccine. All receptors come from an adult who received the MenACWY meningococcal vaccine as a control.

This clone was seen repeatedly, ten times or more. The chain combines TRBV19 with TRBJ1-5, with 7 bases matching TRBD1. Germline CDR1 reads LNHDA; CDR2 reads SQIVND (reference sequence). CDR3 length equals 15 residues. Losses at the gene ends were 3 bases for V and 2 bases for J; bases not matched to a gene: 4. The CDR3 reads CASSMQGGGNQPQHF. The CDR3 DNA is TGTGCCAGTAGTATGCAGGGGGGGGGCAATCAGCCCCAGCATTTT.

The chain is built from TRBV13 and TRBJ2-1, with no clear D. Germline V gene data show CDR1 as PRHDT and CDR2 as FYEKMQ (reference sequence). This CDR3 spans 12 amino acids. With 0 bases removed from V and 12 bases from J, the gap between germline ends came to 9 bases. In DNA, the CDR3 is TGTGCCAGCAGCTTAGGGGCGGCCCCGCAGTTCTTC. Translating gives CASSLGAAPQFF.

The V gene is TRBV12-5, the J gene TRBJ2-1; 8 bases agree with TRBD1. J lost 14 bases, V lost 2 bases, and 2 bases had no gene match. The germline V gene encodes CDR1 LGHNT and CDR2 FRNRAP. The CDR3 is made up of 11 amino acids. The CDR3: CASGLLDREFF. CDR3 nucleotides: TGTGCTAGTGGTTTGTTGGACAGGGAGTTCTTC.

The genes are TRBV29-1 and TRBJ1-3; the D is unclear. This CDR3 is built from 13 residues. Per germline, CDR1 SQVTM and CDR2 ANQGSEA. The V gene lost 3 bases and the J gene lost 1 base, with 7 bases spanning the gap. The CDR3 nucleotides are TGCAGCGTTGATTACGGGTCTGGAAACACCATATATTTT. Encoded protein: CSVDYGSGNTIYF.

The genes are TRBV7-3 and TRBJ2-4, with TRBD1 identical over 8 bases. The length of the CDR3 is 16 residues. Germline V CDR1 and CDR2: SGHTA, FQGTGA. Unmatched junction bases numbered 10, after V lost 4 bases and J lost 5 bases. The CDR3 DNA is TGTGCCAGCAGCTCGGGAACAGGGGGAGTCCAAAACATTCAGTACTTC. Translated: CASSSGTGGVQNIQYF.

The V gene is TRBV28, the J gene TRBJ2-1; 12 positions match TRBD2. V shed 2 bases, J shed 0 bases, and the junction held 8 bases outside the gene matches. There are 19 residues in the CDR3. Per the germline V gene, CDR1 is MDHEN and CDR2 is SYDVKM. The CDR3 loop reads CASSLAGASGGASYNEQFF. The CDR3 nucleotides read TGTGCCAGCAGTTTAGCCGGGGCTAGCGGGGGGGCCTCCTACAATGAGCAGTTCTTC.

This clone was seen more than once but under ten times. CDR3 amino acids: CASSPLGENSPLHF. The DNA for the CDR3 is TGTGCCAGCAGCCCCCTGGGGGAGAATTCACCCCTCCACTTT. The chain joins TRBV6-5 to TRBJ1-6, with D perhaps TRBD1 (5 bases). The germline V gene encodes CDR1 MNHEY and CDR2 SVGAGI. CDR3 length equals 14 residues. Trimming pared 6 bases from V and 7 bases from J, leaving 13 bases between.

The chain employs TRBV4-1 and TRBJ1-2, with D unresolved. Germline V lookup: CDR1 MGHRA, CDR2 YSYEKL. V was pared by 2 bases and J by 4 bases, with 11 bases between. The CDR3 spans 14 residues. The CDR3 DNA follows: TGCGCCAGCAGCCAAAACGGGTTGACCTATGGCTACACCTTC. The encoded protein is CASSQNGLTYGYTF.

The rearrangement links TRBV6-2 or TRBV6-3 to TRBJ2-7; weak D call: TRBD1 (5 bases). Trimming shortened V by 2 bases and J by 7 bases, and 9 bases separated the two germline ends. The length of the CDR3 is 12 residues. Germline V gene sequence: CDR1 MNHEY, CDR2 SVGEGT. The CDR3 here is CASSYPDREQYF. Written as DNA, the CDR3 is TGTGCCAGCAGTTACCCAGACAGAGAGCAGTACTTC.

The chain employs TRBV3-1 (or the pseudogene TRBV3-2) and TRBJ2-5, with D possibly matching TRBD2 (6 bases). Trimming stripped 4 bases from V and 5 bases from J, with 17 bases between. Germline-derived CDR1 and CDR2 are LGHDT and YNNKEL (reference sequence). The CDR3 has 15 residues. CDR3 bases: TGTGCCAGCAGCCTACAGCGGGCCCCTCGGGAGACCCAGTACTTC. Amino acid sequence: CASSLQRAPRETQYF.

The rearrangement uses TRBV20-1 and TRBJ2-7; maybe TRBD2 (7 bases). This CDR3 comprises 15 residues. CDR1 is DFQATT, CDR2 SNEGSKA, per germline (reference sequence). Trimming removed 3 bases at V and 4 bases at J, with 19 bases between. CDR3 amino acids: CSASLSGGWFYEQYF. The CDR3 DNA reads as TGCAGTGCTAGTCTTTCGGGGGGCTGGTTTTACGAGCAGTACTTC.

As regards this clone: The sample carries other DNA sequences with the same CDR3. This chain links TRBV18 with TRBJ2-5, with D unclear. Looked up from germline, CDR1 is KGHSH and CDR2 is LQKENI. This CDR3 is 11 amino acids long. Trimming removed 6 bases at V and 1 base at J, with 3 bases between. Here the CDR3 DNA reads TGTGCCAGCTCTCCCCAAGAGACCCAGTACTTC. It translates to CASSPQETQYF.

This chain connects TRBV30 to TRBJ2-1, with 10 bases matching TRBD2. This CDR3 spans 15 amino acids. CDR1 and CDR2 from the germline V gene are GTSNPN and SVGIG (reference sequence). J gave up 5 bases and V 4 bases, and 8 bases lay outside the gene matches. CDR3 region: CAWIKGLAGDNEQFF. The CDR3 DNA sequence: TGTGCCTGGATTAAAGGGCTAGCGGGAGACAATGAGCAGTTCTTC.

The CDR3 loop reads CASTLSLLNTGELFF. Written as DNA, the CDR3 is TGTGCCAGCACCCTCTCTCTTCTGAACACCGGGGAGCTGTTTTTT. The rearrangement joins TRBV2 to TRBJ2-2, with unresolved D. The CDR3 is 15 amino acids. The V gene's germline CDR1 is SNHLY and CDR2 FYNNEI. Trimming left V 7 bases short and J 1 base short, with 13 bases between. The complete variable domain, with remaining parts taken from reference TRBV2 and TRBJ2-2, reads EPEVTQTPSHQVTQMGQEVILRCVPISNHLYFYWYRQILGQKVEFLVSFYNNEISEKSEIFDDQFSVERPDGSNFTLKIRSTKLEDSAMYFCASTLSLLNTGELFFGEGSRLTVL.

The chain joins TRBV30 to TRBJ2-1; 11 nucleotides align to TRBD2. Germline trimming cut 0 bases from V and 10 bases from J; bases unmatched to any gene: 8. CDR3 length: 15 amino acids. CDR1 is GTSNPN and CDR2 is SVGIG in the germline V gene (reference sequence). Here the CDR3 reads CAWSVLLAGEQEQFF. The CDR3 nucleotides read TGTGCCTGGAGTGTTCTACTAGCGGGAGAACAAGAGCAGTTCTTC.

The chain links TRBV7-9 to TRBJ1-1; no clear D gene. The CDR3 has 13 residues. Trimming removed 2 bases at V and 3 bases at J, with 7 bases between. Germline CDR1 SEHNR, CDR2 FQNEAQ (reference sequence). The CDR3 DNA is TGTGCCAGCAGCTTATACGGGGACACTGAAGCTTTCTTT. This gives the protein CASSLYGDTEAFF.

This clone was counted once. V and J are TRBV6-5 and TRBJ1-5; D is undetermined. The CDR3 spans 13 residues. CDR1 and CDR2 from the germline V gene are MNHEY and SVGAGI. Trimming stripped 4 bases from V and 6 bases from J, with 10 bases between. The CDR3 sequence: CASSLNPSQPQHF. The CDR3 nucleotides read TGTGCCAGCAGTTTAAATCCTAGTCAGCCCCAGCATTTT.

V and J are TRBV7-8 and TRBJ2-3; D gene unclear. This CDR3 spans 13 amino acids. The V end lost 5 bases, the J end lost 2 bases, and 8 bases lay between the germline ends. Germline loops: CDR1 SGHVS, CDR2 FQNEAQ. CDR3 DNA: TGTGCCAGCAGCGACAAGATCACAGATACGCAGTATTTT. Protein sequence: CASSDKITDTQYF.

The J gene is TRBJ1-2, the V gene TRBV10-3; perhaps TRBD1 as D (6 bases). Germline V gene lookup returns CDR1 ENHRY and CDR2 SYGVKD. The CDR3 is 19 amino acids. V was trimmed by 2 bases and J by 2 bases, leaving 24 bases between them. In DNA form, the CDR3 reads TGTGCCATCAGTGAGCTAATCGGGGGCAGTCAAGCAGGCAACTATGGCTACACCTTC. It encodes CAISELIGGSQAGNYGYTF.

CDR3 DNA: TGTGCCAGCAGTGGGGACAGGGCTGAAAAACTGTTTTTT. Translating it yields CASSGDRAEKLFF. The rearrangement links TRBV6-4 to TRBJ1-4; TRBD1 agrees at 9 bases. V trimming: 4 bases; J trimming: 7 bases; junction bases outside the gene matches: 1. Germline V gives CDR1 MRHNA, CDR2 SNTAGT. The CDR3 totals 13 residues.

This chain uses TRBV18 with TRBJ2-1; D could derive from TRBD1 or TRBD2 (6 bases each). This CDR3 has 22 residues. CDR1 and CDR2 from the germline V gene are KGHSH and LQKENI. The germline V and J ends were trimmed by 0 bases and 0 bases, with 27 bases remaining between them. The CDR3 sequence: CASSPPFAGRIQGGGSYNEQFF. The CDR3 nucleotides read TGTGCCAGCTCACCACCGTTCGCAGGAAGGATTCAAGGAGGGGGCTCCTACAATGAGCAGTTCTTC. The full variable domain, completed using reference TRBV18 and TRBJ2-1, is NAGVMQNPRHLVRRRGQEARLRCSPMKGHSHVYWYRQLPEEGLKFMVYLQKENIIDESGMPKERFSAEFPKEGPSILRIQQVVRGDSAAYFCASSPPFAGRIQGGGSYNEQFFGPGTRLTVL.

V gene TRBV21-1 combines with J gene TRBJ1-3. TRBV21-1 is shown as a pseudogene. The CDR3 sequence is 15 residues long. CDR3 in DNA: TGTGCCAGCAGCCTTCCCGGGAGCTCTGGAAACACCATATATTTT. Translation: CASSLPGSSGNTIYF.